The subject of this entry is one T cell receptor (beta chain). This entry is derived from a study of blood T cell repertoires in COVID-19. About the research overall: The cDNA or gDNA used as material had been derived from T cells, B-cell-depleted T cells, or PBMCs.

Method: immunoSEQ multiplex PCR; TCRdb's copy keeps in-frame clones and lacks some. The top ten clones hold roughly 13% of a sample with tens of thousands of clones, 88% of them seen once. The clonotype was recovered from a human donor with active COVID-19. The donor label of this sample is uncertain. The specimen was peripheral blood.

The CDR3, as DNA: TGTGCCAGTAGTAACCAGGACAGGCGCAGCAATCAGCCCCAGCATTTT. This gives the protein CASSNQDRRSNQPQHF. V is TRBV19 and J is TRBJ1-5; TRBD1 agrees at 7 bases. The CDR3 loop spans 16 amino acids. The ends lost 4 bases at V and 1 base at J; junction bases unmatched: 7. Germline V gene data show CDR1 as LNHDA and CDR2 as SQIVND (reference sequence).